This T cell receptor beta chain is drawn from a study of beta chain features in type 1 diabetes. The entirety of the isolated RNA underwent reverse transcription, so expressed TCRB transcripts were sequenced. This table comes from immunoSEQ multiplex PCR, and its TCRdb copy is limited to in-frame clones, with some not included. The sample lists around 690,000 clones, under 15% occurring once. Study results and limitations: The study found that naive, central memory and Treg TCRB repertoires appeared more similar in patients than in healthy donors. Within each of all four CD4+ subsets, Type 1 diabetes patients had TCRB CDR3s that were moderately but significantly shorter. HLA influence on TCRB rearrangement stayed unresolved here. When VDJ junctions were examined, type 1 diabetes patients showed fewer insertions and more deletions.

CD4+ cells of the naive, central memory, regulatory and stem cell-like memory types were sorted via CD45RO/CCR7/CD25/CD127/CD95/CD27. Trimming pared 5 bases from V and 3 bases from J, leaving 13 bases between. The CDR3 contains 15 residues. Germline V gene sequence: CDR1 MNHNY, CDR2 SVGAGI (reference sequence). Notes on this clone: Its antigen remains unidentified.

Sequenced input: naive CD4+ T cells from blood. The chain employs TRBV6-6 and TRBJ1-4; the D gene is possibly TRBD1 (6 bases). The receptor was isolated from a man in his thirties or forties with type 1 diabetes. Here the CDR3 reads CASSDGTTANEKLFF. CDR3 DNA: TGTGCCAGCAGTGACGGGACAACAGCTAATGAAAAACTGTTTTTT.